The 20 T cell receptor beta chains presented below share a single source sample, sequenced in a study of T cell responses to AZD1222 COVID-19 vaccine. Produced via immunoSEQ multiplex PCR; TCRdb's table is partial and in-frame only. The data show some 200,000 clones, with around 94% seen just once and approximately 4% held by the top ten. The starting material was peripheral blood, obtained 28 days after the second dose of the MenACWY control vaccine. The receptors come from an adult who received the MenACWY meningococcal vaccine as a control.

Of note for this clone: Other DNA sequences from this sample encode an identical CDR3 as well. The J gene is TRBJ1-3, the V gene TRBV9; D gene ambiguous. The V gene's germline CDR1 is SGDLS and CDR2 YYNGEE. V was cut by 3 bases and J by 5 bases, with 0 bases left in between. This CDR3 has 10 amino acids. This CDR3 is CASSGNTIYF. The CDR3 DNA is TGTGCCAGCAGCGGAAACACCATATATTTT.

The rearrangement joins TRBV7-2 to TRBJ1-1; tentative D call: TRBD1 (5 bases). Germline V gene data show CDR1 as SGHTA and CDR2 as FQGNSA. The length of the CDR3 is 13 residues. The V end lost 0 bases, the J end lost 9 bases, and 11 bases lay between the germline ends. CDR3 protein: CASSLAGGEKAFF. The CDR3 DNA sequence: TGTGCCAGCAGCTTAGCGGGGGGGGAAAAAGCTTTCTTT.

This chain links TRBV9 with TRBJ2-1, with unresolved D. CDR3 length: 17 amino acids. The germline gives CDR1 SGDLS, CDR2 YYNGEE. The V gene lost 4 bases and the J gene lost 2 bases, with 19 bases spanning the gap. Written as DNA, the CDR3 is TGTGCCAGCAGCCCACTCCACGGCCTTCAAACCTACAATGAGCAGTTCTTC. Its protein is CASSPLHGLQTYNEQFF.

The rearrangement joins TRBV3-1 (or the pseudogene TRBV3-2) to TRBJ1-5, with 7 positions matching TRBD1. From germline, CDR1 is LGHDT and CDR2 YNNKEL (reference sequence). CDR3 length equals 15 residues. The V segment lost 3 bases and the J segment 6 bases; nucleotides outside the gene matches: 8. CDR3 coding DNA: TGTGCCAGCAGCCATTCAACAGGGGTGGGTCAGCCCCAGCATTTT. It yields the protein CASSHSTGVGQPQHF.

For the CDR3, the DNA is TGTGCCAGCAGCTTGACAGGGGGGTTAGAGACCCAGTACTTC. It yields the protein CASSLTGGLETQYF. The rearrangement links TRBV5-5 to TRBJ2-5; 8 bases fit TRBD1. Germline CDR1 reads SGHKS; CDR2 reads YYEKEE (reference sequence). The CDR3 length is 14 residues. Trimming at V came to 1 base and at J to 4 bases, leaving 3 bases not matched to a gene. Together with reference TRBV5-5 and TRBJ2-5, the CDR3 gives the full variable domain: DAGVTQSPTHLIKTRGQQVTLRCSPISGHKSVSWYQQVLGQGPQFIFQYYEKEERGRGNFPDRFSARQFPNYSSELNVNALLLGDSALYLCASSLTGGLETQYFGPGTRLLVL.

J is TRBJ1-5 and V is TRBV2, with no clear D. Germline assignment: CDR1 SNHLY and CDR2 FYNNEI. This CDR3 contains 14 residues. Trimming pared 2 bases from V and 7 bases from J, leaving 12 bases between. This chain's CDR3 is CASSEPSGGQPQHF. The CDR3 DNA reads TGTGCCAGCAGTGAACCCTCGGGAGGCCAGCCCCAGCATTTT.

This clone occurred once. The V gene is TRBV7-2, the J gene TRBJ1-3, with 10 bases identical to TRBD1. This CDR3 has 16 residues. From germline, CDR1 is SGHTA and CDR2 FQGNSA. Unmatched junction bases numbered 3, after V lost 4 bases and J lost 0 bases. The CDR3 region is CASSWTGGNSGNTIYF. In DNA, the CDR3 is TGTGCCAGCAGCTGGACAGGGGGGAACTCTGGAAACACCATATATTTT. Complete variable domain (other parts from reference TRBV7-2 and TRBJ1-3): GAGVSQSPSNKVTEKGKDVELRCDPISGHTALYWYRQSLGQGLEFLIYFQGNSAPDKSGLPSDRFSAERTGGSVSTLTIQRTQQEDSAVYLCASSWTGGNSGNTIYFGEGSWLTVV.

The V call is TRBV15, the J call TRBJ1-5; TRBD1 agrees at 10 bases. The germline gives CDR1 LNHNV, CDR2 YYDKDF (reference sequence). The CDR3 loop spans 15 amino acids. Trimming removed 5 bases from V and 6 bases from J; junction bases left unmatched: 7. The DNA of the CDR3 is TGTGCCACCAGCCCTCCCGGGACAGGGGTTCAGCCCCAGCATTTT. Its translation is CATSPPGTGVQPQHF.

The V gene is TRBV11-3, the J gene TRBJ1-6; D is perhaps TRBD1 (5 bases). The germline CDR1 and CDR2 sequences are SGHNT and YENEEA. The CDR3 is 15 residues long. V was shortened by 1 base and J by 10 bases, with 14 bases between the two germline ends. The CDR3 is CASSLGSGGFSPLHF. As DNA, the CDR3 is TGTGCCAGCAGCTTAGGGAGTGGGGGGTTCTCACCCCTCCACTTT. Looking up the rest from reference TRBV11-3 and TRBJ1-6 gives the full variable domain: EAGVVQSPRYKIIEKKQPVAFWCNPISGHNTLYWYLQNLGQGPELLIRYENEEAVDDSQLPKDRFSAERLKGVDSTLKIQPAELGDSAVYLCASSLGSGGFSPLHFGNGTRLTVT.

V usage is TRBV19 and J usage is TRBJ1-2; D is uncertain. Trimming took 3 bases from V and 2 from J, leaving 13 bases between them. The CDR3 is 15 amino acids. CDR1 LNHDA and CDR2 SQIVND come from the germline V gene (reference sequence). CDR3 nucleotides: TGTGCCAGTAGTATCCGCCCGGGAGCCAACTATGGCTACACCTTC. Its protein product is CASSIRPGANYGYTF.

This sequence joins TRBV5-1 and TRBJ1-2, with 7 bases identical to TRBD1. V gave up 2 bases and J gave up 6 bases; unmatched junction bases: 10. CDR3 length: 15 amino acids. Germline CDR1 reads SGHRS; CDR2 reads YFSETQ. CDR3 sequence: CASSFSPGTVDGYTF. CDR3 DNA sequence: TGCGCCAGCAGCTTCTCGCCCGGGACAGTCGATGGCTACACCTTC.

This chain uses TRBV6-1 with TRBJ1-1; no reliable D call. CDR3 length: 14 residues. Trimming shortened V by 2 bases and J by 9 bases, and 16 bases separated the two germline ends. CDR1 MNHNS and CDR2 SASEGT come from the germline V gene. The CDR3 loop is CASSEQALAPQAFF. The CDR3 region has the DNA TGTGCCAGCAGTGAACAGGCTCTCGCTCCCCAAGCTTTCTTT.

The V and J genes are TRBV12-3 or TRBV12-4 and TRBJ2-2; D is uncertain. V was shortened by 8 bases and J by 6 bases, with 10 bases between the two germline ends. The CDR3 has 12 residues. The CDR3 bases are TGTGCCAGCCTTCCCTCCCCCGGGGAGCTGTTTTTT. Protein sequence: CASLPSPGELFF.

The chain joins TRBV2 to TRBJ2-3; 8 nucleotides agree with TRBD1. The germline gives CDR1 SNHLY, CDR2 FYNNEI. The CDR3 totals 14 residues. Trimming took 5 bases from V and 6 from J; bases not matched to a gene: 7. CDR3 sequence: CASSLQGEADTQYF. The CDR3 coding sequence is TGTGCCAGCAGTCTACAGGGGGAGGCGGATACGCAGTATTTT.

The chain's CDR3 is CASSQAGVYQPQHF. Here the CDR3 DNA reads TGCGCCAGCAGCCAGGCTGGGGTTTATCAGCCCCAGCATTTT. The rearrangement links TRBV4-1 to TRBJ1-5, with D unresolved. Germline CDR1 is MGHRA and CDR2 is YSYEKL. This CDR3 has 14 amino acids. With 3 bases removed from V and 5 bases from J, the gap between germline ends came to 11 bases.

The gene calls are TRBV24-1 and TRBJ2-3; TRBD1 is a possible D gene (5 bases). Trimming left V 4 bases short and J 1 base short, with 8 bases between. The length of the CDR3 is 14 residues. CDR1 and CDR2 (germline): KGHDR, SFDVKD. This CDR3 reads CATSDRQRTDTQYF. Here the CDR3 DNA reads TGTGCCACCAGTGACCGACAGCGCACAGATACGCAGTATTTT.

The chain links TRBV3-1 (or the pseudogene TRBV3-2) to TRBJ2-7; D gene uncertain. This CDR3 comprises 13 residues. The V end was cut by 0 bases, the J end by 6 bases, with 9 bases between. CDR1 LGHDT and CDR2 YNNKEL come from the germline V gene (reference sequence). The CDR3 DNA is TGTGCCAGCAGCCAAGAAAGCACGACCGAGCAGTACTTC. It is translated as CASSQESTTEQYF.

This chain uses TRBV20-1 with TRBJ2-1; 9 nucleotides agree with TRBD2. This CDR3 contains 11 residues. The germline gives CDR1 DFQATT, CDR2 SNEGSKA (reference sequence). CDR3 DNA sequence: TGCAGGGGGCTAGCGGGGAATGAGCAGTTCTTC. This sequence encodes CRGLAGNEQFF.

This chain connects TRBV19 to TRBJ2-7; perhaps TRBD1 as D (5 bases). CDR3 length: 14 amino acids. V gave up 6 bases and J gave up 1 base, with 13 bases separating them. Looked up from germline, CDR1 is LNHDA and CDR2 is SQIVND (reference sequence). In nucleotides, the CDR3 is TGTGCCAGTAGCCATGGGGCGGATTCCTACGAGCAGTACTTC. Translated: CASSHGADSYEQYF.

This chain joins TRBV30 and TRBJ1-4, with D tentatively TRBD1 (5 bases). The CDR3 has 14 amino acids. Germline loops: CDR1 GTSNPN, CDR2 SVGIG (reference sequence). CDR3 sequence reads: CAVHRGETNEKLFF. CDR3 nucleotide sequence: TGTGCTGTCCACCGGGGGGAGACTAATGAAAAACTGTTTTTT. Looking up the rest from reference TRBV30 and TRBJ1-4 gives the full variable domain: SQTIHQWPATLVQPVGSPLSLECTVEGTSNPNLYWYRQAAGRGLQLLFYSVGIGQISSEVPQNLSASRPQDRQFILSSKKLLLSDSGFYLCAVHRGETNEKLFFGSGTQLSVL.